This T cell receptor (beta chain) was identified during a study of cytomegalovirus exposure and HLA in healthy donors. The overall study: According to later analysis, the same platform produced the 110 or so validation and several hundred first-cohort repertoires. Points from the study as a whole: Reportedly, cytomegalovirus status was diagnosed with high sensitivity and specificity. Confirmation was obtained in vitro that a few CMV-associated chains are specific for CMV antigens.

Separation from the roughly 670-subject first cohort characterized the approximately 120-subject validation cohort, to which the donors belonged. The data were produced by immunoSEQ multiplex PCR, yet TCRdb's version contains in-frame clones alone and is incomplete. Among about 110,000 clones, approximately 85% were seen once, and the ten largest hold 3% to 3.5%. Remarks on this clone: What it binds is not known.

After removal of 2 bases from V and 4 bases from J, the junction contained 3 bases not matched to a gene. Germline V lookup: CDR1 SEHNR, CDR2 FQNEAQ (reference sequence). The CDR3 is 14 amino acids. V and J are TRBV7-9 and TRBJ2-5, with 8 bases fitting TRBD1. Sequencing was performed on PBMCs. The clonotype was recovered from a woman between 18 and 29 years old in good health and CMV-seronegative. DNA of the CDR3: TGTGCCAGCAGCTTAACAGGGGGAGTAGAGACCCAGTACTTC. Translated, it gives CASSLTGGVETQYF.